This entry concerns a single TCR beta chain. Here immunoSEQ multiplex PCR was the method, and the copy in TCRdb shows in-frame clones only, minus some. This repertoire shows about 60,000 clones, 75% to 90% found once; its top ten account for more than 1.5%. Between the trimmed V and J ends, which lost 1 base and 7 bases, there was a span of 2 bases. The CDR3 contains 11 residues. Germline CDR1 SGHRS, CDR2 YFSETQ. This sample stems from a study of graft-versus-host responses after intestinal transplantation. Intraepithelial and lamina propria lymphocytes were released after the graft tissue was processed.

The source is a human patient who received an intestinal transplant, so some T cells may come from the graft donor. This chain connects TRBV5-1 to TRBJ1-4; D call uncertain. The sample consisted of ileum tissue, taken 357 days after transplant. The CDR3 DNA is TGCGCCAGCAGCTTGCGTGAAAAACTGTTTTTT. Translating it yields CASSLREKLFF.